These 16 T cell receptor beta chains were all obtained from the same sample, sequenced in a study of T cell responses to AZD1222 COVID-19 vaccine. TCRdb keeps only in-frame clones here, not all; method: immunoSEQ multiplex PCR. The sample lists 90,000 to 110,000 clones; 88% were seen once. This specimen consisted of peripheral blood, obtained on day 0 of AZD1222 vaccination. The receptor set was obtained from an adult in good health.

The chain joins TRBV29-1 to TRBJ2-2; 7 nucleotides agree with TRBD1. With 3 bases clipped from V and 6 bases from J, the junction kept 7 bases outside the gene matches. The CDR3 covers 14 residues. CDR1 and CDR2 (germline): SQVTM, ANQGSEA. The CDR3 region has the DNA TGCAGCGTTGATACAGGGGTTCTCGCCGGGGAGCTGTTTTTT. Protein sequence: CSVDTGVLAGELFF.

The V call is TRBV9, the J call TRBJ1-1; maybe TRBD1 (6 bases). CDR1 and CDR2 from the germline V gene are SGDLS and YYNGEE. This CDR3 comprises 14 residues. V was pared by 3 bases and J by 6 bases, with 15 bases between. CDR3 nucleotides: TGTGCCAGCAGCGCAATTGGGGGCCAGGCTGAAGCTTTCTTT. As protein: CASSAIGGQAEAFF.

This clone has a handful of counts. The chain is built from TRBV4-1 and TRBJ2-1, with 8 bases that match TRBD1. The CDR3 is made up of 18 amino acids. In germline, CDR1 is MGHRA, CDR2 YSYEKL. With 2 bases clipped from V and 2 bases from J, the junction kept 11 bases outside the gene matches. Here the CDR3 DNA reads TGCGCCAGCAGCCAAATTCAGCCCCGGGACAGGACCTACAATGAGCAGTTCTTC. This encodes CASSQIQPRDRTYNEQFF.

The V gene is TRBV6-5, the J gene TRBJ2-7, with D perhaps assigned TRBD1 or TRBD2 (5 bases each). The CDR3 covers 14 residues. Germline lookup yields CDR1 MNHEY and CDR2 SVGAGI. Trimming shortened V by 0 bases and J by 2 bases, and 8 bases separated the two germline ends. CDR3 DNA: TGTGCCAGCAGTTACTCGAGGGGACCCTACGAGCAGTACTTC. Protein product: CASSYSRGPYEQYF.

This rearrangement joins TRBV24-1 to TRBJ2-4; D may match TRBD1 or TRBD2 (6 bases each). Germline assignment: CDR1 KGHDR and CDR2 SFDVKD. V lost 6 bases, J lost 5 bases, and 13 bases lay in between. CDR3 size: 14 residues. The CDR3 here is CATSRPGEENIQYF. The CDR3 DNA sequence: TGTGCCACCAGTCGGCCAGGGGAGGAAAACATTCAGTACTTC.

V gene TRBV27 combines with J gene TRBJ1-2; TRBD1 matches at 10 bases. Germline CDR1 MNHEY, CDR2 SMNVEV (reference sequence). V lost 5 bases, J lost 1 base, and 4 bases stayed unmatched. The CDR3 runs 15 residues. The CDR3 region is CASSPTGGGNYGYTF. CDR3 nucleotides: TGTGCCAGCAGTCCGACAGGGGGCGGTAACTATGGCTACACCTTC.

V gene TRBV11-2 combines with J gene TRBJ2-5; 9 bases fit TRBD2. Germline CDR1 and CDR2: SGHAT and FQNNGV. The CDR3 runs 14 residues. After removal of 1 base from V and 3 bases from J, the junction contained 0 bases not matched to a gene. CDR3 DNA: TGTGCCAGCAGCTTAGGACTAGCGGAAGAGACCCAGTACTTC. It yields the protein CASSLGLAEETQYF.

The chain joins TRBV21-1 to TRBJ2-7; the table's D call of TRBD2 was not tested on the DNA. TRBV21-1 is assigned pseudogene status. The CDR3 is 16 amino acids. The chain's CDR3 is CASSIRGGLAAWEQYF. The CDR3 DNA reads as TGTGCCAGCAGCATTAGAGGCGGACTAGCGGCATGGGAGCAGTACTTC.

This sequence joins TRBV24-1 and TRBJ2-5; the D is unclear. The CDR3 has 13 amino acids. CDR1 and CDR2 from the germline V gene are KGHDR and SFDVKD. V gave up 5 bases and J gave up 2 bases, with 8 bases separating them. The CDR3 region has the DNA TGTGCCACCAGTGGTTCAGCGCAAGAGACCCAGTACTTC. Translated, it gives CATSGSAQETQYF.

The rearrangement joins TRBV30 to TRBJ1-1; the match to TRBD1 covers 7 bases. CDR1 is GTSNPN, CDR2 SVGIG, per germline (reference sequence). The CDR3 is made up of 14 amino acids. V lost 5 bases to trimming and J lost 0 bases; unmatched junction nucleotides: 6. The CDR3 protein is CAWSGTVMNTEAFF. DNA of the CDR3: TGTGCCTGGTCCGGGACAGTTATGAACACTGAAGCTTTCTTT.

V is TRBV5-1 and J is TRBJ2-7; 7 nucleotides line up with TRBD2. The CDR3 extends over 13 amino acids. CDR1 is SGHRS, CDR2 YFSETQ, per germline. The trim removed 5 bases at V and 6 bases at J, leaving 8 bases unmatched. CDR3: CASSFGRSFEQYF. The CDR3 DNA reads as TGCGCCAGCAGTTTCGGGAGGTCGTTCGAGCAGTACTTC.

The chain is built from TRBV5-1 and TRBJ1-2; D is possibly TRBD1 (5 bases). The CDR3 is 15 amino acids. Germline V lookup: CDR1 SGHRS, CDR2 YFSETQ. V was pared by 1 base and J by 5 bases, with 15 bases between. CDR3 region: CASSLTPGGDYGYTF. CDR3 bases: TGCGCCAGCAGCTTGACGCCCGGGGGGGATTATGGCTACACCTTC.

V usage is TRBV15 and J usage is TRBJ2-1, with D perhaps matching TRBD1 (5 bases). Trimming shortened V by 3 bases and J by 6 bases, and 21 bases separated the two germline ends. Germline V lookup: CDR1 LNHNV, CDR2 YYDKDF (reference sequence). This CDR3 is built from 17 residues. The CDR3 region has the DNA TGTGCCACCAGCAGGGGATTGGGGCCAAGTCGGGCCAATGAGCAGTTCTTC. Protein sequence: CATSRGLGPSRANEQFF.

A few counts support this clone. The gene calls are TRBV18 and TRBJ1-3; maybe TRBD1 (6 bases). The V and J ends lost 3 bases and 1 base respectively, with 7 bases between them. This CDR3 is 14 amino acids long. The germline CDR1 and CDR2 sequences are KGHSH and LQKENI. CDR3 sequence (DNA): TGTGCCAGCTCACCTACAGGGTCTGGAAACACCATATATTTT. This translates into CASSPTGSGNTIYF. The full variable domain, its missing parts supplied by reference TRBV18 and TRBJ1-3, is NAGVMQNPRHLVRRRGQEARLRCSPMKGHSHVYWYRQLPEEGLKFMVYLQKENIIDESGMPKERFSAEFPKEGPSILRIQQVVRGDSAAYFCASSPTGSGNTIYFGEGSWLTVV.

V is TRBV6-5 and J is TRBJ1-2, with 7 nucleotides matching TRBD1. The length of the CDR3 is 12 residues. CDR1 MNHEY and CDR2 SVGAGI come from the germline V gene. V gave up 6 bases and J gave up 7 bases; unmatched junction bases: 5. In DNA form, the CDR3 reads TGTGCCAGCAGCCGACAGGGCTTTGGCTACACCTTC. Translation gives CASSRQGFGYTF.

The V call is TRBV24-1, the J call TRBJ1-5; D uncertain. The V end was cut by 0 bases, the J end by 3 bases, with 2 bases between. The CDR3 consists of 13 residues. The germline V gene has CDR1 KGHDR and CDR2 SFDVKD. CDR3 residues: CATSDLPNQPQHF. The CDR3 DNA is TGTGCCACCAGTGATTTGCCCAATCAGCCCCAGCATTTT.